Presented here are 15 T cell receptor beta chains from one specimen sequenced in a study of human T cells and chemical hapten exposure. Regarding time point: healthy volunteer bleed at 2 weeks. Extraction yielded total RNA from whole blood (unfractionated). MiXCR, run by TCRdb on the RACE reads, gives a single entry per CDR3 protein. This sample yields tens of thousands of distinct CDR3 sequences, of which approximately 8.2% are seen a single time; around 3% belongs to the top ten. The sample taken for sequencing was whole blood. These receptors were obtained from a female donor in good health. Some clones in this sample may be carry-over from other donors' samples.

The rearrangement joins TRBV7-2 to TRBJ2-3; D remains unclear. The CDR3 runs 13 residues. Trimming took 1 base from V and 7 from J, leaving 9 bases between them. Germline values: CDR1 SGHTA, CDR2 FQGNSA. CDR3 region: CASSLEALNTQYF. CDR3 coding DNA: TGTGCCAGCAGCTTAGAGGCCCTGAATACGCAGTATTTT.

This clonotype occurred many times. The DNA of the CDR3 is TGCAGTGCTGACCCACAGGGAACTGAAGCTTTCTTT. Encoded protein: CSADPQGTEAFF. The chain couples TRBV20-1 to TRBJ1-1, with a tentative D call TRBD1 (6 bases). CDR3 length: 12 residues. V shed 5 bases and J shed 5 bases, with 12 bases lying between them. From germline, CDR1 is DFQATT and CDR2 SNEGSKA (reference sequence).

This clonotype was detected a few times. The chain links TRBV11-1 to TRBJ2-5; D is ambiguous. Germline V gene lookup returns CDR1 SGHAT and CDR2 FQDESV (reference sequence). This CDR3 is built from 13 residues. Between the trimmed V and J ends, which lost 5 bases and 1 base, there was a span of 8 bases. This CDR3 is CASSLIGQETQYF. In DNA, the CDR3 is TGTGCCAGCAGCCTTATTGGCCAAGAGACCCAGTACTTC.

This clonotype was picked up many times. The rearrangement uses TRBV30 and TRBJ2-1; 7 positions match TRBD1. The V gene's germline CDR1 is GTSNPN and CDR2 SVGIG (reference sequence). J lost 2 bases, V lost 0 bases, and 4 bases had no gene match. This CDR3 has 15 amino acids. This CDR3 reads CAWSVTGTTYNEQFF. The CDR3 region has the DNA TGTGCCTGGAGTGTGACAGGGACCACCTACAATGAGCAGTTCTTC.

At least ten counts were recorded for this clonotype. The J gene is TRBJ2-1, the V gene TRBV29-1; TRBD2 matches at 8 bases. Germline V gene data show CDR1 as SQVTM and CDR2 as ANQGSEA. CDR3 length: 13 amino acids. Trimming at V came to 1 base and at J to 10 bases, leaving 6 bases not matched to a gene. The CDR3 is CSVEAGGRREQFF. The CDR3 nucleotides read TGCAGCGTTGAAGCGGGAGGGCGGCGGGAGCAGTTCTTC.

This clonotype was seen at least ten times. The chain couples TRBV5-1 to TRBJ1-4; 7 bases agree with TRBD1. The CDR3 runs 14 residues. Losses at the gene ends were 4 bases for V and 4 bases for J; bases not matched to a gene: 4. Germline values: CDR1 SGHRS, CDR2 YFSETQ. CDR3 in DNA: TGCGCCAGCAGCGTGGGACAGCTTAATGAAAAACTGTTTTTT. This sequence encodes CASSVGQLNEKLFF.

The gene calls are TRBV3-1 and TRBJ2-7; D is possibly TRBD2 (5 bases). Trimming stripped 4 bases from V and 2 bases from J, with 18 bases between. The germline CDR1 and CDR2 sequences are LGHDT and YNNKEL (reference sequence). The CDR3 length is 16 residues. CDR3 loop: CASSPTTARDTYEQYF. In DNA form, the CDR3 reads TGTGCCAGCAGCCCTACGACCGCCCGGGATACCTACGAGCAGTACTTC.

J is TRBJ2-7 and V is TRBV28; D is unclear. Germline V gene data show CDR1 as MDHEN and CDR2 as SYDVKM. The CDR3 spans 11 residues. V was clipped by 3 bases and J by 3 bases, with 3 bases between them. CDR3 DNA sequence: TGTGCCAGCAGTTTCCTCTACGAGCAGTACTTC. Encoded protein: CASSFLYEQYF.

This clonotype showed up just a few times. The chain joins TRBV28 to TRBJ2-5; no clear D. V gave up 5 bases and J gave up 0 bases, with 4 bases separating them. Per germline, CDR1 MDHEN and CDR2 SYDVKM. The CDR3 covers 12 residues. The CDR3 loop is CASSVNQETQYF. CDR3 nucleotides: TGTGCCAGCAGTGTTAACCAAGAGACCCAGTACTTC.

The sample holds a few counts of this clonotype. The CDR3 here is CASSAPPGLATPDTQYF. The CDR3 DNA follows: TGTGCCAGCAGCGCGCCACCGGGACTAGCAACGCCAGATACGCAGTATTTT. The chain is built from TRBV5-4 and TRBJ2-3, with 9 bases matching TRBD2. The CDR3 is 17 residues long. Germline CDR1 and CDR2: SGHNT and YYREEE (reference sequence). V gave up 4 bases and J gave up 4 bases; unmatched junction bases: 13.

Note on this clonotype: Possible read error: a much larger clone is one base away. This chain connects TRBV12-3 or TRBV12-4 to TRBJ2-3; TRBD1 or TRBD2 may be the D gene (5 bases each). Trimming took off 4 bases at V and 2 bases at J, with 19 bases between the two ends. This CDR3 region has 17 residues. The DNA of the CDR3 is TGTGCCAGCAGTTCAGCCGGGACCGGCCTCGACACAGATACGCAGTATTTT. It is translated as CASSSAGTGLDTDTQYF.

This clonotype was seen many times. The genes are TRBV29-1 and TRBJ1-1; D not certain. Germline lookup yields CDR1 SQVTM and CDR2 ANQGSEA. The length of the CDR3 is 12 residues. V was shortened by 3 bases and J by 1 base, with 6 bases between the two germline ends. The DNA for the CDR3 is TGCAGCGTTGAGGGAGGGAACACTGAAGCTTTCTTT. It specifies CSVEGGNTEAFF.

This clonotype appeared a few times. The chain uses TRBV12-3 or TRBV12-4 and TRBJ2-6; unclear D gene. Trimming pared 5 bases from V and 2 bases from J, leaving 10 bases between. CDR3 length: 15 residues. The CDR3 spells CASSGSLAGANVLTF. Written as DNA, the CDR3 is TGTGCCAGCAGTGGCAGTTTAGCTGGGGCCAACGTCCTGACTTTC.

V usage is TRBV28 and J usage is TRBJ2-1, with a possible D match to TRBD2 (5 bases). Germline V gene sequence: CDR1 MDHEN, CDR2 SYDVKM. Trimming took off 2 bases at V and 2 bases at J, with 10 bases between the two ends. CDR3 size: 15 residues. The CDR3 loop is CASSLPDYTYNEQFF. CDR3 coding DNA: TGTGCCAGCAGTTTACCCGACTACACCTACAATGAGCAGTTCTTC.

This clonotype occurred a few times. The chain couples TRBV7-3 to TRBJ1-1; TRBD1 might be the D (5 bases). Germline V CDR1 and CDR2: SGHTA, FQGTGA. This CDR3 has 14 residues. With 5 bases removed from V and 4 bases from J, the gap between germline ends came to 14 bases. CDR3 residues: CASSPGGELTEAFF. The CDR3 nucleotides are TGTGCCAGCAGCCCCGGGGGAGAACTCACTGAAGCTTTCTTT.